This T cell receptor (beta chain) came from a study of T cell responses to AZD1222 COVID-19 vaccine. Between the trimmed V and J ends, which lost 0 bases and 3 bases, there was a span of 7 bases. The germline V gene encodes CDR1 SGHNT and CDR2 YYREEE (reference sequence). This CDR3 region has 13 residues. Worth noting for this clone: What it binds is not known.

Measured with immunoSEQ multiplex PCR; TCRdb has only the in-frame clones, and not every one. The profile shows 45,000 to 65,000 clones, 87% of them singletons. Study observations and caveats: Unmutated variant regions are reportedly targeted by nearly half of spike-specific TCRs. Breadth and depth of Spike-specific TCRs rose after two AZD1222 doses.

The specimen was peripheral blood, collected 28 days after the second AZD1222 dose. The clonotype was recovered from an adult who received the AZD1222 COVID-19 vaccine. This chain connects TRBV5-4 to TRBJ2-7, with a weak D call TRBD1 (5 bases). CDR3 coding DNA: TGTGCCAGCAGCTTGGGGGGCTTCTACGAGCAGTACTTC. Translated, it gives CASSLGGFYEQYF.